This TCR beta chain was captured by sequencing in a study of OX40 agonist ivuxolimab in advanced cancers. On the study more broadly: Patients received ivuxolimab, an agonistic anti-OX40 (CD134) antibody. Study results and caveats: Some patients without response likewise showed low normalized clonal expansion.

As to this clone: The target antigen is unknown.

Here immunoSEQ multiplex PCR was the method, and the copy in TCRdb shows in-frame clones only, minus some. This sample has some 46,000 clones, with over 90% found just once. The V end was cut by 4 bases, the J end by 0 bases, with 10 bases between. The CDR3 runs 15 residues. Germline CDR1 SGHRS, CDR2 YFSETQ. V and J are TRBV5-1 and TRBJ1-4, with no clear D. This receptor was taken from an adult with an advanced solid tumor such as melanoma, head and neck, liver or kidney cancer. This sample comprised CD4+ or CD8+ T cells sorted from blood, obtained in a trial of the OX40 agonist ivuxolimab. Written as DNA, the CDR3 is TGCGCCAGCAGCCCTGAGGTATCAACTAATGAAAAACTGTTTTTT. It translates to CASSPEVSTNEKLFF.